These 7 T cell receptor beta chains were sequenced from one sample in a study of naive and memory T cell subsets. Four PCR rounds used nested alpha and beta constant region primers plus the SP2 primer. One entry per CDR3 protein results from TCRdb running MiXCR on the 5' RACE reads. The sample records approximately 30,000 distinct CDR3 sequences, around 15% being singletons. A UMI-containing oligonucleotide was joined by 3' ligation to the TCR cDNA template. The receptor source for this set is a female donor in good health.

This sequence joins TRBV9 and TRBJ2-7, with D perhaps matching TRBD1 (6 bases). Deletions cut 4 bases from V and 3 bases from J, with 23 bases between. This CDR3 is built from 17 residues. Germline V gives CDR1 SGDLS, CDR2 YYNGEE. In DNA, the CDR3 is TGTGCCAGCAGCCGTGAAATTACCGGGACACCCTTCTACGAGCAGTACTTC. This codes for CASSREITGTPFYEQYF.

This sequence joins TRBV5-1 and TRBJ2-5, with D possibly matching TRBD1 (6 bases). Germline V gene data show CDR1 as SGHRS and CDR2 as YFSETQ. The CDR3 extends over 14 amino acids. Trimming removed 4 bases at V and 2 bases at J, with 12 bases between. CDR3 nucleotide sequence: TGCGCCAGCAGCAAGGACAGCAGTCAAGAGACCCAGTACTTC. Protein product: CASSKDSSQETQYF.

This clonotype was seen ten or more times. In nucleotides, the CDR3 is TGTGCCATCAACCACGCAGGGACGGCTAACTATGGCTACACCTTC. This gives the protein CAINHAGTANYGYTF. The chain joins TRBV10-3 to TRBJ1-2; D possibly corresponds to TRBD1 (5 bases). The germline V gene has CDR1 ENHRY and CDR2 SYGVKD. V lost 7 bases to trimming and J lost 0 bases, with 15 bases between them. The CDR3 runs to 15 residues.

This clonotype was counted a few times. The rearrangement links TRBV29-1 to TRBJ2-5, with D perhaps given as TRBD1 or TRBD2 (6 bases each). This CDR3 has 14 residues. Trimming left V 4 bases short and J 4 bases short, with 16 bases between. In germline, CDR1 is SQVTM, CDR2 ANQGSEA. The CDR3 nucleotides are TGCAGCGTTGGCCTGTCGGGGGCCTCAGAGACCCAGTACTTC. Amino acid sequence: CSVGLSGASETQYF. The full variable domain, its missing parts supplied by reference TRBV29-1 and TRBJ2-5, is SAVISQKPSRDICQRGTSLTIQCQVDSQVTMMFWYRQQPGQSLTLIATANQGSEATYESGFVIDKFPISRPNLTFSTLTVSNMSPEDSSIYLCSVGLSGASETQYFGPGTRLLVL.

CDR3 residues: CASIATATNYGYTF. CDR3 DNA sequence: TGTGCCAGCATTGCCACAGCCACTAACTATGGCTACACCTTC. This chain joins TRBV6-2 or TRBV6-3 and TRBJ1-2; no firm D call. The CDR3 consists of 14 residues. Germline V gene sequence: CDR1 MNHEY, CDR2 SVGEGT. Trimming cost V 7 bases and J 0 bases, with 12 bases left between them.

This clonotype was recorded a few times. The gene calls are TRBV7-9 and TRBJ1-2; the D gene is possibly TRBD1 (6 bases). This CDR3 region has 13 residues. Trimming left V 4 bases short and J 2 bases short, with 8 bases between. Germline CDR1 and CDR2: SEHNR and FQNEAQ (reference sequence). Here the CDR3 DNA reads TGTGCCAGCAGCTCCGGGACAAACTATGGCTACACCTTC. This gives the protein CASSSGTNYGYTF.

At least ten counts were recorded for this clonotype. This chain links TRBV4-2 with TRBJ1-3; 8 bases fit TRBD1. With 0 bases clipped from V and 1 base from J, the junction kept 17 bases outside the gene matches. Germline assignment: CDR1 LGHNA and CDR2 YNFKEQ. This CDR3 contains 21 residues. The CDR3 reads CASSQEVSGRGRLSSGNTIYF. As DNA, the CDR3 is TGTGCCAGCAGCCAAGAAGTCTCGGGCAGGGGGCGTCTTAGTTCTGGAAACACCATATATTTT.